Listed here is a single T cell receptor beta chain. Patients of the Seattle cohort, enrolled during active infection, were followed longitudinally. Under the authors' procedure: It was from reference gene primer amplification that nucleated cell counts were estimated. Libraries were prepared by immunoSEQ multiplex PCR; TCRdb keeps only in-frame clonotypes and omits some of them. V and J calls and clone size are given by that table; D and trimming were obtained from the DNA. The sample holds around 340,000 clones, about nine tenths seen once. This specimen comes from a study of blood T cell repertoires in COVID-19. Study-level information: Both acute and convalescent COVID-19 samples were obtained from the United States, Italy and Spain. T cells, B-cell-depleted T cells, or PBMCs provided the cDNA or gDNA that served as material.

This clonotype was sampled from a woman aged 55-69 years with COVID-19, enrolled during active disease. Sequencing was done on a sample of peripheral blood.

Here the CDR3 reads CASRRDSGGNTIYF. The CDR3 DNA reads TGTGCCAGCAGGCGGGACTCCGGGGGAAACACCATATATTTT. The chain recombines TRBV7-9 with TRBJ1-3; D is perhaps TRBD1 (5 bases). The CDR3 sequence is 14 residues long. Germline lookup yields CDR1 SEHNR and CDR2 FQNEAQ (reference sequence). Trimming left V 6 bases short and J 4 bases short, with 13 bases between.